Listed below are T cell receptor beta chains from one sample, sequenced in a study of T-cell reconstitution after alpha-beta-depleted transplantation in children. TCRdb re-derived calls from the PCR reads in MiXCR, one entry per CDR3 protein. The table shows about 350,000 distinct CDR3 sequences, with roughly 14% occurring only once. Specimen: PBMCs, collected from the stem cell graft. These receptors were collected from a human donor who donated a stem cell graft to a child with Fanconi anemia. The CDR3 runs from the conserved cysteine through the conserved F or W. The order of the fields is clone size, D gene, J gene, V gene, CDR3 DNA, CDR3 protein. D genes are given only for firm matches. Clone sizes are given selectively: once, few, many, or a class where the clone is expanded.

.	TRBD1	TRBJ1-2	TRBV29-1	TGCAGCGTCGATTCGGACAGGGGGCATTATGGCTACACCTTC	CSVDSDRGHYGYTF
few	.	TRBJ2-5	TRBV7-6	TGTGCCAGCAGCAACGAAGAGACCCAGTACTTC	CASSNEETQYF
few	.	TRBJ2-3	TRBV7-9	TGTGCCAGCAGCGTTCTCAGGAGGAGCACAGATACGCAGTATTTT	CASSVLRRSTDTQYF
.	.	TRBJ1-2	TRBV25-1	TGTGCCAGCAGTGAATATGGCCTAGACCCCTCCGGGAGCTACACCTTC	CASSEYGLDPSGSYTF
.	.	TRBJ2-7	TRBV11-2	TGTGCCAGCAGCTTAGTTGGAGGAGCAGGGCCTCTCTCCTACGAGCAGTACTTC	CASSLVGGAGPLSYEQYF
.	TRBD1	TRBJ1-2	TRBV5-1	TGCGCCAGCAAGGATGCCAGGGGGGACTATGGCTACACCTTC	CASKDARGDYGYTF
many	.	TRBJ1-1	TRBV7-8	TGTGCCAGCAGCTTAGACAGGACGATGAACACTGAAGCTTTCTTT	CASSLDRTMNTEAFF
few	TRBD1	TRBJ1-1	TRBV9	TGTGCCAGCAGCCCACAGGACAGGGTAGCTACTGAAGCTTTCTTT	CASSPQDRVATEAFF
.	TRBD1	TRBJ1-1	TRBV30	TGTGCCTGGAGTGGGACAGGGGGTCGAGACACTGAAGCTTTCTTT	CAWSGTGGRDTEAFF
few	.	TRBJ1-2	TRBV7-2	TGTGCCAGCAGCCCCGCACCCCTAAGAGGAGGCTACACCTTC	CASSPAPLRGGYTF
.	.	TRBJ2-1	TRBV24-1	TGTGCCACCAGTGATTTGCGTTGGAATGAGCAGTTCTTC	CATSDLRWNEQFF
many	TRBD2	TRBJ2-7	TRBV20-1	TGCAGTGCTACTAGCGGGGGGCCCTACGAGCAGTACTTC	CSATSGGPYEQYF
few	TRBD1	TRBJ1-4	TRBV11-2	TGTGCCAGCAGCTTAGGAACAGGGGGCGGAGAAAAACTGTTTTTT	CASSLGTGGGEKLFF
few	.	TRBJ1-2	TRBV20-1	TGCAGTGCTAGGGTGACGGGGAGCGGGGGCTACACCTTC	CSARVTGSGGYTF
.	TRBD2	TRBJ2-5	TRBV20-1	TGCAGTGCTAGAGATGTTGGCGGGGGGTTCGAAGAGACCCAGTACTTC	CSARDVGGGFEETQYF
.	.	TRBJ1-1	TRBV4-3	TGCGCCAGCAGCCAAGTTGGGAAGGGGAACACTGAAGCTTTCTTT	CASSQVGKGNTEAFF
.	.	TRBJ2-7	TRBV27	TGTGCCAGCAGTTTATCTCGGGGTGAGGGCTACGAGCAGTACTTC	CASSLSRGEGYEQYF
few	.	TRBJ2-7	TRBV7-2	TGTGCCAGCAGCCCAGGGGTTCGGGTGATAGGCGACGAGCAGTACTTC	CASSPGVRVIGDEQYF
.	.	TRBJ1-3	TRBV7-9	TGTGCCAGCAACCCTAGCTCTGGAAACACCATATATTTT	CASNPSSGNTIYF
.	TRBD1	TRBJ1-2	TRBV6-1	TGTGCCAGCAGTGAAGCGGACAGGGCGGATGGCTACACCTTC	CASSEADRADGYTF
.	.	TRBJ1-5	TRBV19	TGTGCCAGTAAAGCCCGGGAAGGATCGCCCCAGCATTTT	CASKAREGSPQHF
few	TRBD1	TRBJ2-1	TRBV20-1	TGCAGTGCCGCCGGGACAGGGGGGTCCAGCTCCTACAATGAGCAGTTCTTC	CSAAGTGGSSSYNEQFF
few	.	TRBJ1-1	TRBV18	TGTGCCAGCTCGCCGCAGCGGGACACTGAAGCTTTCTTT	CASSPQRDTEAFF
.	TRBD1	TRBJ1-1	TRBV7-9	TGTGCCAGCAGCTTAGTATCGGGACAGGATATTGCTTTCTTT	CASSLVSGQDIAFF
.	TRBD1	TRBJ2-5	TRBV5-6	TGTGCCAGCAGCTCTCCGGGACAGGGAACGGAGACCCAGTACTTC	CASSSPGQGTETQYF
few	.	TRBJ1-2	TRBV20-1	TGCAGTGCTAGGGGATCAGGGTCTAACTATGGCTACACCTTC	CSARGSGSNYGYTF
few	TRBD1	TRBJ1-1	TRBV20-1	TGCAGTGCTAGAGCCCCGGGACAGCAGAACACTGAAGCTTTCTTT	CSARAPGQQNTEAFF
.	TRBD1	TRBJ2-5	TRBV7-8	TGTGCCAGCAGCCCTCGGACAGGGGAGACCCAGTACTTC	CASSPRTGETQYF
.	TRBD1	TRBJ1-2	TRBV7-9	TGTGCCAGCAGCTTTACGGACAGGGGAGCCTATGGCTACACCTTC	CASSFTDRGAYGYTF
many	.	TRBJ1-5	TRBV7-8	TGTGCCAGCAGCCCCCTTGGAGGGTTAGAGCCCCAGCATTTT	CASSPLGGLEPQHF